This TCR beta chain was sequenced during a study of T cell repertoires in cytomegalovirus infection (dated by TCRdb to between 2019 and 2020). Turning to the overall study: The HLA type of each donor mattered for the analysis, because public TCR beta signatures pointed to carriage of CMV infection along with the matching HLA type. The investigation overall reported the following: The ex vivo response was dominated by HLA-C-restricted CMV-specific TCR beta clonotypes, which also provided the single most frequent clonotype in two of eight donors. In both this cohort and an independent roughly 400-donor cohort, the cumulative frequency of public TCR beta family members distinguished carriers of CMV infection plus the relevant HLA type.

In its sample, this clonotype was seen a few times. The clone's antigen remains unknown. No base qualities exist here, and no much larger clone lies one base off it. Deletion took 4 bases off V and 0 bases off J, with a span of 9 bases between the germline ends. Sequences SQVTM (CDR1) and ANQGSEA (CDR2) are obtained from the germline V gene. The CDR3 has 13 amino acids, counting the end cysteine and phenylalanine. CDR3 DNA is the only sequence kept; it has 39 bases, read in frame from the first base. Sequencer: Illumina HiSeq 1500. In-frame beta chains were kept once TCRdb had trimmed the public reads at Q25 with fastp and called clones with MiXCR. Here each entry gathers all rows of one CDR3 protein and keeps the most common genes and DNA. The sample profile shows nearly 650,000 distinct CDR3 sequences; more than 20% of them were found once. 8% of the sample is held by the ten biggest clonotypes.

The chain was built from TRBV29-1 and TRBJ1-1; the D gene identity is not certain. The sequence came from a human donor in good health (CMV status not recorded). Some clones in this sample may be carry-over from other donors' samples. The sequenced sample consisted of CD8+ T cells from PBMCs. The DNA sequence follows: TGCAGCGTTGGAGGAGAATTGAACACTGAAGCTTTCTTT. It translates as CSVGGELNTEAFF.